Listed here are 32 T cell receptor beta chains from one sample, sequenced in a study of cytomegalovirus exposure and HLA in healthy donors. Both 60 Vbeta primers and 13 Jbeta primers went into the PCR. Clones were read by immunoSEQ multiplex PCR, and TCRdb kept only the in-frame ones, dropping some. Of fewer than 150,000 clones listed, roughly two thirds are singletons. The sample was PBMCs. These receptors all stem from a human donor in good health.

The chain links TRBV5-5 to TRBJ1-3; 7 nucleotides agree with TRBD1. With 2 bases clipped from V and 4 bases from J, the junction kept 6 bases outside the gene matches. Germline V gene data show CDR1 as SGHKS and CDR2 as YYEKEE (reference sequence). The CDR3 extends over 15 amino acids. The chain's CDR3 is CASSFPRQGGNTIYF. The CDR3 coding sequence is TGTGCCAGCAGCTTTCCGAGACAGGGCGGAAACACCATATATTTT.

The chain combines TRBV5-1 with TRBJ1-1; D unclear. This CDR3 is built from 14 residues. Germline CDR1 is SGHRS and CDR2 is YFSETQ. V lost 4 bases to trimming and J lost 0 bases, with 10 bases between them. Here the CDR3 DNA reads TGCGCCAGCAGCACCCCAAACATGAACACTGAAGCTTTCTTT. This gives the protein CASSTPNMNTEAFF.

This sequence joins TRBV19 and TRBJ2-2; 8 nucleotides line up with TRBD1. The CDR3 loop spans 16 amino acids. V dropped 5 bases and J dropped 6; count of bases not matched to a gene: 11. Germline values: CDR1 LNHDA, CDR2 SQIVND (reference sequence). As DNA, the CDR3 is TGTGCCAGTAGTTCCCCTCGGACAGGGCCCCCCGGGGAGCTGTTTTTT. It yields the protein CASSSPRTGPPGELFF. Full variable domain (outside the CDR3, taken from reference TRBV19 and TRBJ2-2): DGGITQSPKYLFRKEGQNVTLSCEQNLNHDAMYWYRQDPGQGLRLIYYSQIVNDFQKGDIAEGYSVSREKKESFPLTVTSAQKNPTAFYLCASSSPRTGPPGELFFGEGSRLTVL.

V is TRBV6-5 and J is TRBJ2-7; TRBD1 matches 8 bases. The CDR3 totals 15 residues. CDR1 and CDR2 (germline): MNHEY, SVGAGI. The V gene end was trimmed by 7 bases and the J gene end by 3 bases; junction bases not matched to a gene: 11. This CDR3 is CASTHRAGGDYEQYF. Written as DNA, the CDR3 is TGTGCCAGCACCCACCGGGCAGGGGGCGACTACGAGCAGTACTTC.

This clone was seen a few times. Other nucleotide sequences in the sample specify the same CDR3. This chain links TRBV6-1 with TRBJ2-7; D call uncertain. Germline CDR1 and CDR2: MNHNS and SASEGT. The CDR3 is 11 residues long. V was pared by 4 bases and J by 3 bases, with 4 bases between. The CDR3 protein is CASSALYEQYF. The DNA of the CDR3 is TGTGCCAGCAGTGCTCTCTACGAGCAGTACTTC.

J is TRBJ2-5 and V is TRBV2; 7 positions match TRBD2. Germline V gene data show CDR1 as SNHLY and CDR2 as FYNNEI. The CDR3 covers 14 residues. Trimming took 2 bases from V and 4 from J; bases not matched to a gene: 4. CDR3 nucleotide sequence: TGTGCCAGCAGTGAATGGGGCGGGGGAGAGACCCAGTACTTC. Translated, it gives CASSEWGGGETQYF.

This chain uses TRBV7-6 with TRBJ1-3; TRBD1 might be the D (5 bases). CDR3 size: 11 residues. The germline V gene has CDR1 SGHVS and CDR2 FNYEAQ. V shed 10 bases and J shed 4 bases, with 8 bases lying between them. The CDR3 DNA reads as TGTGCCACGACAGAAGGAAACACCATATATTTT. It yields the protein CATTEGNTIYF. The entire variable domain, with the rest obtained from reference TRBV7-6 and TRBJ1-3, is as follows: GAGVSQSPRYKVTKRGQDVALRCDPISGHVSLYWYRQALGQGPEFLTYFNYEAQQDKSGLPNDRFSAERPEGSISTLTIQRTEQRDSAMYRCATTEGNTIYFGEGSWLTVV.

The genes are TRBV5-1 and TRBJ2-1; D is undetermined. This CDR3 contains 15 residues. V was shortened by 4 bases and J by 0 bases, with 11 bases between the two germline ends. Per germline, CDR1 SGHRS and CDR2 YFSETQ. CDR3 sequence reads: CASSPTQNSYNEQFF. CDR3 nucleotide sequence: TGCGCCAGCAGCCCAACACAGAACTCCTACAATGAGCAGTTCTTC.

The chain links TRBV15 to TRBJ2-5; D might be TRBD2 (5 bases). CDR1 and CDR2 from the germline V gene are LNHNV and YYDKDF (reference sequence). The germline V and J ends were trimmed by 1 base and 5 bases, with 11 bases remaining between them. There are 14 residues in the CDR3. The CDR3 spells CATSRAPPGETQYF. In DNA form, the CDR3 reads TGTGCCACCAGCAGAGCCCCGCCGGGGGAGACCCAGTACTTC. Full variable domain (rest looked up from reference TRBV15 and TRBJ2-5): DAMVIQNPRYQVTQFGKPVTLSCSQTLNHNVMYWYQQKSSQAPKLLFHYYDKDFNNEADTPDNFQSRRPNTSFCFLDIRSPGLGDTAMYLCATSRAPPGETQYFGPGTRLLVL.

The gene calls are TRBV13 and TRBJ1-6, with D unclear. The germline gives CDR1 PRHDT, CDR2 FYEKMQ (reference sequence). V lost 0 bases and J lost 8, with 5 bases in between. The CDR3 is 13 residues long. DNA of the CDR3: TGTGCCAGCAGCTTAGGTCTCCATTCACCCCTCCACTTT. It codes for CASSLGLHSPLHF.

The CDR3 bases are TGTGCCAGCAGTGCGGCGGGGGCGGGCACAGATACGCAGTATTTT. Residues: CASSAAGAGTDTQYF. The rearrangement links TRBV2 to TRBJ2-3; possibly TRBD2 for D (7 bases). The CDR3 has 15 amino acids. Germline CDR1 and CDR2: SNHLY and FYNNEI. Between the trimmed V and J ends, which lost 4 bases and 1 base, there was a span of 12 bases.

The chain employs TRBV19 and TRBJ1-1; no firm D call. Per germline, CDR1 LNHDA and CDR2 SQIVND (reference sequence). V was shortened by 5 bases and J by 4 bases, with 17 bases between the two germline ends. The CDR3 loop spans 15 amino acids. CDR3: CASSWTLRGTTEAFF. The DNA for the CDR3 is TGTGCCAGTAGTTGGACCTTACGGGGTACCACTGAAGCTTTCTTT.

This clone was seen only a few times. A junction boundary mismatches the germline segment, possibly from a read error. V usage is TRBV7-7 and J usage is TRBJ2-2; 13 nucleotides match TRBD2. The V gene's germline CDR1 is SSHAT and CDR2 FNYEAQ (reference sequence). The CDR3 has 18 amino acids. This CDR3 is CASSFRTSGRRGAGELFF. CDR3 DNA: TGTGCTAGCAGCTTTCGGACTAGCGGGAGAAGGGGCGCCGGGGAGCTGTTTTTT.

This clone has just one count. This chain connects TRBV6-1 to TRBJ2-5, with D maybe TRBD1 (6 bases). The V gene's germline CDR1 is MNHNS and CDR2 SASEGT. With 4 bases removed from V and 7 bases from J, the gap between germline ends came to 19 bases. The CDR3 runs 15 residues. The CDR3, as DNA: TGTGCCAGCAGTGGCTACGAACAGGGTTGGGGGACCCAGTACTTC. As protein: CASSGYEQGWGTQYF.

The J gene is TRBJ1-4, the V gene TRBV4-2, with 7 bases fitting TRBD1. Trimming removed 3 bases from V and 7 bases from J; junction bases left unmatched: 8. This CDR3 has 15 residues. CDR1 is LGHNA and CDR2 is YNFKEQ in the germline V gene. This chain's CDR3 is CASSQATGVGEKLFF. In nucleotides, the CDR3 is TGTGCCAGCAGCCAGGCAACAGGGGTTGGTGAAAAACTGTTTTTT.

This clone has a single count. The chain has TRBV13 and TRBJ2-7; D may be TRBD2 (6 bases). Germline values: CDR1 PRHDT, CDR2 FYEKMQ (reference sequence). V lost 3 bases and J lost 5, with 8 bases in between. This CDR3 comprises 12 residues. The CDR3 nucleotides read TGTGCCAGCAGCTTGGGCGGGAACGAGCAGTACTTC. Protein: CASSLGGNEQYF.

This sequence joins TRBV5-6 and TRBJ2-1; 10 bases fit TRBD2. The CDR3 totals 16 residues. After removal of 3 bases from V and 6 bases from J, the junction contained 9 bases not matched to a gene. CDR1 SGHDT and CDR2 YYEEEE come from the germline V gene. Here the CDR3 DNA reads TGTGCCAGCAGCTCCGATCTAGCGGGAGTTCGCAATGAGCAGTTCTTC. Residues: CASSSDLAGVRNEQFF.

The chain employs TRBV6-5 and TRBJ1-1; tentative D call: TRBD1 (5 bases). Germline V gene lookup returns CDR1 MNHEY and CDR2 SVGAGI. V lost 1 base and J 5 bases, leaving 14 bases between the germline ends. This CDR3 comprises 15 residues. The CDR3 loop is CASSYLGGGNTEAFF. The CDR3 nucleotides read TGTGCCAGCAGTTACTTAGGTGGGGGGAATACTGAAGCTTTCTTT.

This clone was counted between two and nine times. This chain links TRBV7-6 with TRBJ1-5; D unresolved. Trimming shortened V by 1 base and J by 3 bases, and 4 bases separated the two germline ends. The germline V gene has CDR1 SGHVS and CDR2 FNYEAQ. This CDR3 has 13 residues. The CDR3, as DNA: TGTGCCAGCAGCTTAGGCGACAATCAGCCCCAGCATTTT. It is translated as CASSLGDNQPQHF.

The V and J genes are TRBV5-1 and TRBJ2-3; D is possibly TRBD2 (6 bases). CDR1 and CDR2 (germline): SGHRS, YFSETQ. Trimming removed 4 bases from V and 3 bases from J, with 18 bases in between. The CDR3 consists of 16 residues. The CDR3 loop reads CASSPGRWDSTDTQYF. DNA of the CDR3: TGCGCCAGCAGCCCGGGGAGGTGGGACTCGACAGATACGCAGTATTTT.

CDR3 sequence reads: CASSLEGSGRETQYF. Here the CDR3 DNA reads TGCGCCAGCAGCTTGGAGGGGAGCGGGCGAGAGACCCAGTACTTC. The chain combines TRBV5-1 with TRBJ2-5, with a tentative D call TRBD2 (6 bases). This CDR3 spans 15 amino acids. The germline CDR1 and CDR2 sequences are SGHRS and YFSETQ. V gave up 0 bases and J gave up 4 bases, with 13 bases separating them.

V usage is TRBV30 and J usage is TRBJ2-5, with 8 bases identical to TRBD1. The end of the DNA fits TRBJ2-7 better, so the J call may be wrong. CDR3 length equals 14 residues. Looked up from germline, CDR1 is GTSNPN and CDR2 is SVGIG (reference sequence). The CDR3 reads CAWSVGTGAYEQYF. The CDR3 DNA reads as TGTGCCTGGAGTGTTGGGACAGGTGCCTACGAGCAGTACTTC.

This clone was observed many times. V is TRBV4-2 and J is TRBJ2-5; 7 nucleotides line up with TRBD2. The CDR3 sequence is 16 residues long. With V trimmed by 4 bases and J by 4 bases, 12 bases remained unmatched. Looked up from germline, CDR1 is LGHNA and CDR2 is YNFKEQ. The CDR3 reads CASSPQLAPAGETQYF. CDR3 in DNA: TGTGCCAGCAGCCCCCAACTAGCGCCGGCGGGAGAGACCCAGTACTTC.

The gene calls are TRBV7-8 and TRBJ2-7; 7 bases align to TRBD1. With V trimmed by 5 bases and J by 3 bases, 10 bases remained unmatched. The CDR3 length is 15 residues. Germline V CDR1 and CDR2: SGHVS, FQNEAQ. CDR3 sequence: CASSPQTGFGYEQYF. DNA for the CDR3: TGTGCCAGCAGCCCACAGACAGGGTTTGGCTACGAGCAGTACTTC.

The chain recombines TRBV29-1 with TRBJ2-2; D gene ambiguous. V lost 4 bases and J lost 1, with 7 bases in between. The germline V gene has CDR1 SQVTM and CDR2 ANQGSEA. There are 13 residues in the CDR3. The CDR3 spells CSVVAGNTGELFF. The CDR3 DNA reads TGCAGCGTTGTTGCAGGGAACACCGGGGAGCTGTTTTTT.

This clone was counted once. The chain recombines TRBV27 with TRBJ1-4; perhaps TRBD1 as D (5 bases). This CDR3 comprises 14 residues. The germline V gene encodes CDR1 MNHEY and CDR2 SMNVEV (reference sequence). Trimming shortened V by 6 bases and J by 12 bases, and 20 bases separated the two germline ends. CDR3 in amino acids: CASRGGGRSSELFF. In DNA form, the CDR3 reads TGTGCCAGCAGGGGGGGTGGCAGATCGAGCGAACTGTTTTTT.

The gene calls are TRBV28 and TRBJ1-2, with TRBD1 identical over 10 bases. This CDR3 spans 15 amino acids. J lost 4 bases, V lost 2 bases, and 4 bases had no gene match. Germline CDR1 reads MDHEN; CDR2 reads SYDVKM. The CDR3 reads CASSLIGTGAYGYTF. The CDR3 nucleotides are TGTGCCAGCAGTTTAATAGGGACAGGGGCCTATGGCTACACCTTC.

The chain joins TRBV12-5 to TRBJ2-3; 8 positions agree with TRBD2. Per germline, CDR1 LGHNT and CDR2 FRNRAP. Unmatched junction bases numbered 3, after V lost 5 bases and J lost 8 bases. This CDR3 region has 12 residues. CDR3 DNA sequence: TGTGCTAGTGGTCGGGGGGGAGGTACGCAGTATTTT. Encoded protein: CASGRGGGTQYF.

The V and J genes are TRBV30 and TRBJ2-1, with TRBD2 matching over 9 bases. The J segment lost 8 bases and the V segment lost 5 bases, leaving 7 bases of the junction unmatched. Germline V gene sequence: CDR1 GTSNPN, CDR2 SVGIG (reference sequence). The CDR3 extends over 13 amino acids. In DNA, the CDR3 is TGTGCCTGGCTGCGGGAGGGCCAAGATGAGCAGTTCTTC. This gives the protein CAWLREGQDEQFF.

The chain joins TRBV9 to TRBJ2-1; 10 nucleotides line up with TRBD2. Trimming cost V 3 bases and J 6 bases; bases outside gene matches: 6. CDR1 SGDLS and CDR2 YYNGEE come from the germline V gene. This CDR3 is built from 15 residues. The CDR3 DNA follows: TGTGCCAGCAGCGCCTTAGCGGGGGGCACCAATGAGCAGTTCTTC. Protein product: CASSALAGGTNEQFF.

The chain joins TRBV5-1 to TRBJ2-7; TRBD2 matches 9 bases. The CDR3 has 16 amino acids. Germline V gives CDR1 SGHRS, CDR2 YFSETQ. V lost 0 bases to trimming and J lost 3 bases; unmatched junction nucleotides: 7. CDR3 nucleotides: TGCGCCAGCAGCTTGGGGCTAGCGGGATGGAGCTACGAGCAGTACTTC. Its translation: CASSLGLAGWSYEQYF.

The chain carries TRBV7-8 and TRBJ2-7, with TRBD1 matching over 7 bases. The V and J ends lost 5 bases and 0 bases, in that order; junction bases with no gene match: 10. The CDR3 length is 16 residues. Germline lookup yields CDR1 SGHVS and CDR2 FQNEAQ. DNA of the CDR3: TGTGCCAGCAGCCCCCTGGGCCGGGACAGCTCCTACGAGCAGTACTTC. Amino acids: CASSPLGRDSSYEQYF.